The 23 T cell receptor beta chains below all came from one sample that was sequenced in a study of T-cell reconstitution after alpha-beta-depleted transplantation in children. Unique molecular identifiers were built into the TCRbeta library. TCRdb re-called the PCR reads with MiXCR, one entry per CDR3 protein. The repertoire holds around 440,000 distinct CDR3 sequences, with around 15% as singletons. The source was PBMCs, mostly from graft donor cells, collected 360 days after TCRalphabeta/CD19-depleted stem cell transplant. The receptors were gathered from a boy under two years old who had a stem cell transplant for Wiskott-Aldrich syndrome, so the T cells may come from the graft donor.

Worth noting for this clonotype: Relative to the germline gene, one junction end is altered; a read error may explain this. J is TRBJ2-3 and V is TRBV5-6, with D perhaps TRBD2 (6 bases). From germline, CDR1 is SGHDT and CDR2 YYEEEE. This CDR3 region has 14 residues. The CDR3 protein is CASSRDWFSDTLYF. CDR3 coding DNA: TGTGCCAGCAGCAGGGACTGGTTCTCGGATACGCTGTATTTT.

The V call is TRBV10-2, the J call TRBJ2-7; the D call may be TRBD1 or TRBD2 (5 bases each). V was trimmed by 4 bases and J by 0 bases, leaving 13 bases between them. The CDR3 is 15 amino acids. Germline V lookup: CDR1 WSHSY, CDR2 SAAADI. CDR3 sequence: CASSVQWGSSYEQYF. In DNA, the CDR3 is TGCGCCAGCAGTGTGCAATGGGGGAGCTCCTACGAGCAGTACTTC.

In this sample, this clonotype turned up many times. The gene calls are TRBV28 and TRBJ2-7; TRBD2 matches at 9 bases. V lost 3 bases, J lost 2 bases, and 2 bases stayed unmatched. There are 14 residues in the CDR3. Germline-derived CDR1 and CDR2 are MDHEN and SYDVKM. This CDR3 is CASSFIAGAYEQYF. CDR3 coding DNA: TGTGCCAGCAGTTTTATAGCGGGGGCCTACGAGCAGTACTTC.

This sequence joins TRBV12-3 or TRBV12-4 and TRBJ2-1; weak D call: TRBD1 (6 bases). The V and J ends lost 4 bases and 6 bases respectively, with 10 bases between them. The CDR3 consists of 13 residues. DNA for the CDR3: TGTGCCAGCAGTTCTACAGGGAGCAATGAGCAGTTCTTC. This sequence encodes CASSSTGSNEQFF.

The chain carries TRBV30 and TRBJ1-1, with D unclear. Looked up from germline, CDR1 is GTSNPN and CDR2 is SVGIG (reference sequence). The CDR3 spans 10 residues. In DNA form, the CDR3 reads TGTGCGTCGAAGAACACTGAAGCTTTCTTT. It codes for CASKNTEAFF.

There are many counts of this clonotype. This chain's CDR3 is CSARDTGFLYNEQFF. The CDR3 nucleotides read TGCAGTGCTAGAGATACGGGCTTCTTATACAATGAGCAGTTCTTC. The J gene is TRBJ2-1, the V gene TRBV20-1, with D hard to call. The length of the CDR3 is 15 residues. Deletions cut 0 bases from V and 4 bases from J, with 13 bases between. The germline gives CDR1 DFQATT, CDR2 SNEGSKA (reference sequence).

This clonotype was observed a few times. CDR3 sequence: CASSFGPVTGELFF. CDR3 DNA sequence: TGTGCCAGCAGTTTTGGGCCGGTCACCGGGGAGCTGTTTTTT. The rearrangement uses TRBV12-3 or TRBV12-4 and TRBJ2-2, with unresolved D. V lost 3 bases and J lost 4, with 9 bases in between. The CDR3 loop spans 14 amino acids.

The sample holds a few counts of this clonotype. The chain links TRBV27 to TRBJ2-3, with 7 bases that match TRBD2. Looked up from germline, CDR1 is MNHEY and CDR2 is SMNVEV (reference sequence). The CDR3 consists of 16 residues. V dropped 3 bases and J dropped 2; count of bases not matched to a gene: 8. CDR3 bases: TGTGCCAGCAGTTTGATCTTAGCGGGCGTCACAGATACGCAGTATTTT. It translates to CASSLILAGVTDTQYF.

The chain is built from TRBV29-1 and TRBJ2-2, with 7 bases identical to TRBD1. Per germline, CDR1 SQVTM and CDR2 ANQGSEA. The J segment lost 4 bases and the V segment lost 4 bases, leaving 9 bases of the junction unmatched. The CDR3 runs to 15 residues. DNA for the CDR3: TGCAGCGTTGCCGGGGACAGTACGAGCACCGGGGAGCTGTTTTTT. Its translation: CSVAGDSTSTGELFF.

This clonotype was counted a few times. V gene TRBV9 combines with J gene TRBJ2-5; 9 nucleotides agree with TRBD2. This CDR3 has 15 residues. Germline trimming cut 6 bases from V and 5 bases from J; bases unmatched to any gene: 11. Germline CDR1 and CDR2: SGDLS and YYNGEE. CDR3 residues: CASTGTTSGRETQYF. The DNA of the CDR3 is TGTGCCAGCACGGGTACGACTAGCGGTAGGGAGACCCAGTACTTC.

CDR3 loop: CASSWGRGTSKRDTQYF. The CDR3 nucleotides read TGTGCCAGCAGCTGGGGCCGCGGGACTAGCAAGCGGGATACGCAGTATTTT. The rearrangement uses TRBV13 and TRBJ2-3, with TRBD2 identical over 9 bases. Trimming at V came to 4 bases and at J to 6 bases, leaving 14 bases not matched to a gene. The CDR3 contains 17 residues. Germline assignment: CDR1 PRHDT and CDR2 FYEKMQ (reference sequence).

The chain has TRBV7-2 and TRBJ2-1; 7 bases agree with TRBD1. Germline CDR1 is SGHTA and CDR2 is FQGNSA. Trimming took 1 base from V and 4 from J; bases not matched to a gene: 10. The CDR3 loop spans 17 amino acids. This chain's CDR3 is CASSLGLQGLPYNEQFF. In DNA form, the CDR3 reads TGTGCCAGCAGCTTAGGACTACAGGGGCTACCTTACAATGAGCAGTTCTTC.

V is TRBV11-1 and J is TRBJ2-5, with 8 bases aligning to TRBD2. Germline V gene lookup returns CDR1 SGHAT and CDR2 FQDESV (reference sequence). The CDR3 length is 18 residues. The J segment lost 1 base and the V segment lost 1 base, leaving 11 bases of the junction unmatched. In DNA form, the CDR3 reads TGTGCCAGCAGCTTAGGAGCGGGGGCTACTCAAACCCAAGAGACCCAGTACTTC. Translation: CASSLGAGATQTQETQYF.

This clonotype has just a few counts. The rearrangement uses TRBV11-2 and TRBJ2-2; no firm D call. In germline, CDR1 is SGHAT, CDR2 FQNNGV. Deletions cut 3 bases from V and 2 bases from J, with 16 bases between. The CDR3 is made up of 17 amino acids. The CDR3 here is CASSFTRAGVNTGELFF. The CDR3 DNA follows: TGTGCCAGCAGCTTTACCCGGGCAGGCGTTAACACCGGGGAGCTGTTTTTT.

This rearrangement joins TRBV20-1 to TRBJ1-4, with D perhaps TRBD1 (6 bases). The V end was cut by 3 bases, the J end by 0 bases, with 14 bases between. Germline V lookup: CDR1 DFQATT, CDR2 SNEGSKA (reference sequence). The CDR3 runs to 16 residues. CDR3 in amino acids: CSARQGTGATNEKLFF. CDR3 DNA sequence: TGCAGTGCTAGGCAGGGGACCGGGGCAACTAATGAAAAACTGTTTTTT.

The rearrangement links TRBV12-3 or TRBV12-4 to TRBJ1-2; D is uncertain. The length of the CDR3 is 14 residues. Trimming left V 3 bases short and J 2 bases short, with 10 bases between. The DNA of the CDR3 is TGTGCCAGCAGTTTGACCGACCCCAACTATGGCTACACCTTC. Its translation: CASSLTDPNYGYTF.

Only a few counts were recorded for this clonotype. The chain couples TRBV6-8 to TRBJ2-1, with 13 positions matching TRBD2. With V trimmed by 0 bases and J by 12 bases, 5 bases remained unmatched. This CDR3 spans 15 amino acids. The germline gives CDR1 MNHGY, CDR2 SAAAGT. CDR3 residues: CASSYSRLAGGWQFF. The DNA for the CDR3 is TGTGCCAGCAGTTACTCGCGACTAGCGGGGGGTTGGCAGTTCTTC.

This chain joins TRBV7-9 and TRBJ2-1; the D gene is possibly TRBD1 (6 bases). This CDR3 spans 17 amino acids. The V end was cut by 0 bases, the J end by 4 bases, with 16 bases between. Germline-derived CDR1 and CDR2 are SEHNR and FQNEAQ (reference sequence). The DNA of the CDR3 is TGTGCCAGCAGCTTAGCAATCGACAGGAGAATATACAATGAGCAGTTCTTC. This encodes CASSLAIDRRIYNEQFF.

The CDR3 region has the DNA TGTGCCAGCAGTGAAGGCGTGGGGCGGGGTGAGCCCCAGCATTTT. Its translation is CASSEGVGRGEPQHF. The chain couples TRBV2 to TRBJ1-5; D may be TRBD1 (5 bases). Deletions cut 1 base from V and 8 bases from J, with 15 bases between. Germline CDR1 is SNHLY and CDR2 is FYNNEI. The length of the CDR3 is 15 residues.

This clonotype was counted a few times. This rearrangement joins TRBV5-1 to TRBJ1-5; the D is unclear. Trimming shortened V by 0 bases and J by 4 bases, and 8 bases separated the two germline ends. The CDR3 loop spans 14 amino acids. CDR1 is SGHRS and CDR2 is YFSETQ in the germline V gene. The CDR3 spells CASSLGQYNQPQHF. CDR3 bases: TGCGCCAGCAGCTTGGGGCAGTATAATCAGCCCCAGCATTTT.

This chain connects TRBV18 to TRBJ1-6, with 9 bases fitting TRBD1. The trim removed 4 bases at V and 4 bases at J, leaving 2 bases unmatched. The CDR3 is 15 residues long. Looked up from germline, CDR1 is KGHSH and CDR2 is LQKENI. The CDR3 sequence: CASSLGTGYNSPLHF. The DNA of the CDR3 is TGTGCCAGCTCACTAGGGACAGGGTATAATTCACCCCTCCACTTT.

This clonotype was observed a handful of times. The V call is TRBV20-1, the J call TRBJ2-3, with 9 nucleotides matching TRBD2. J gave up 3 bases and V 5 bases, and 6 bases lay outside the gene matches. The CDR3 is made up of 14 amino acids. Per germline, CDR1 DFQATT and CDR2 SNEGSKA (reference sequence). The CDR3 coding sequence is TGCAGTGCTGGAAGTAGCGGGGGAACAGATACGCAGTATTTT. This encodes CSAGSSGGTDTQYF.

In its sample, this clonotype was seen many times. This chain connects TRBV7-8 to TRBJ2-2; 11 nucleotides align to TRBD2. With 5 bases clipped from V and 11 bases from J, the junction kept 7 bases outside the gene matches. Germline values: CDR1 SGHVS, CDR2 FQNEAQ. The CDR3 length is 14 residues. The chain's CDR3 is CASSPMTSGVELFF. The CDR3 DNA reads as TGTGCCAGCAGCCCCATGACTAGCGGGGTAGAGCTGTTTTTT.